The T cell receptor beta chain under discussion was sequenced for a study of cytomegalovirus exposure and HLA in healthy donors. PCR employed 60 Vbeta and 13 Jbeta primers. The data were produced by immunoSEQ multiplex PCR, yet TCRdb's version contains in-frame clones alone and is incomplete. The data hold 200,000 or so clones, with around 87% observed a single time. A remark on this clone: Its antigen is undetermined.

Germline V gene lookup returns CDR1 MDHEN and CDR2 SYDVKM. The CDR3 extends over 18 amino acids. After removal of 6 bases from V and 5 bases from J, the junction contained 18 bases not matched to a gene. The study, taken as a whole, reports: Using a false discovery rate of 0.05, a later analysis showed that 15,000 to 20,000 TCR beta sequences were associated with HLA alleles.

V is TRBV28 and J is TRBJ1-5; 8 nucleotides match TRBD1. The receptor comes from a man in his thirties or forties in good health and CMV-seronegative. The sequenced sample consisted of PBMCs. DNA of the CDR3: TGTGCCAGCAGCGCCGGACAGGGAGCAAACCAAATGTATCAGCCCCAGCATTTT. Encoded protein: CASSAGQGANQMYQPQHF.